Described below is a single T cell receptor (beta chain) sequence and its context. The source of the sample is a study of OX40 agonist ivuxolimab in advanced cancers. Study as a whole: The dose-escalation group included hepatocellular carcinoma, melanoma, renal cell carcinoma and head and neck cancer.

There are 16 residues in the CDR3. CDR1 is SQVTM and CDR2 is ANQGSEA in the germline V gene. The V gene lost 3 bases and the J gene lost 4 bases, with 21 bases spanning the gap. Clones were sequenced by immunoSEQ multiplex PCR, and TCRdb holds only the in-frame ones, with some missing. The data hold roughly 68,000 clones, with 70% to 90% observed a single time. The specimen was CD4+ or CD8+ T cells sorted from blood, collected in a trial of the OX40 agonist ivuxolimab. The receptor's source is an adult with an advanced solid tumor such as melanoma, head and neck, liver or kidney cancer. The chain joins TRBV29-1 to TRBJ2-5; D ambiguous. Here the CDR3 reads CSVDVNLGGVGETQYF. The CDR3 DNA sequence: TGCAGCGTTGACGTAAACTTAGGCGGTGTCGGAGAGACCCAGTACTTC.